One and the same sample provided the 18 T cell receptor beta chains below, sequenced in a study of memory CD4+ T cells and cytomegalovirus serostatus. Single viable CD3+CD4+CD8-CD45RO+ cells were sorted as the memory CD4+ T cells. Sequencing was performed with immunoSEQ multiplex PCR; in TCRdb, only in-frame clones are kept and a portion is missing. The sample comprises tens of thousands of clones, 74% of which are singletons, and more than 1% rests with the top ten. The sequenced material came from memory CD4+ T cells from blood. Receptors were obtained from an adult in good health and CMV-seropositive.

There are a few counts of this clone. The chain links TRBV5-6 to TRBJ1-1; D is uncertain. Deletions cut 1 base from V and 1 base from J, with 8 bases between. Germline lookup yields CDR1 SGHDT and CDR2 YYEEEE. This CDR3 contains 14 residues. The CDR3 here is CASSLTGPNTEAFF. The CDR3 DNA follows: TGTGCCAGCAGCTTGACCGGCCCGAACACTGAAGCTTTCTTT. The variable domain in full, with the rest retrieved from reference TRBV5-6 and TRBJ1-1, is DAGVTQSPTHLIKTRGQQVTLRCSPKSGHDTVSWYQQALGQGPQFIFQYYEEEERQRGNFPDRFSGHQFPNYSSELNVNALLLGDSALYLCASSLTGPNTEAFFGQGTRLTVV.

The genes are TRBV15 and TRBJ1-2; TRBD1 matches at 10 bases. Trimming removed 5 bases from V and 5 bases from J; junction bases left unmatched: 5. Germline CDR1 LNHNV, CDR2 YYDKDF (reference sequence). The length of the CDR3 is 14 residues. CDR3 protein: CATSPRDRGYGYTF. CDR3 sequence (DNA): TGTGCCACCAGCCCCAGGGACAGGGGATATGGCTACACCTTC.

This clone appeared a few times. J is TRBJ2-5 and V is TRBV5-8, with 9 bases identical to TRBD1. The V and J ends lost 2 bases and 5 bases, in that order; junction bases with no gene match: 7. The V gene's germline CDR1 is SGHTS and CDR2 YDEGEE. CDR3 size: 15 residues. The CDR3: CASSLTGGVEETQYF. For the CDR3, the DNA is TGTGCCAGCAGCTTAACAGGGGGCGTAGAGGAGACCCAGTACTTC. Based on the CDR3 plus reference TRBV5-8 and TRBJ2-5, the full variable domain is EAGVTQSPTHLIKTRGQQATLRCSPISGHTSVYWYQQALGLGLQFLLWYDEGEERNRGNFPPRFSGRQFPNYSSELNVNALELEDSALYLCASSLTGGVEETQYFGPGTRLLVL.

In its sample, this clone was seen a few times. The V and J genes are TRBV18 and TRBJ1-1; 8 nucleotides agree with TRBD1. This CDR3 has 15 amino acids. With V trimmed by 5 bases and J by 0 bases, 5 bases remained unmatched. Germline V CDR1 and CDR2: KGHSH, LQKENI. CDR3 DNA: TGTGCCAGCTCAGTAACAGGGGGAATGAACACTGAAGCTTTCTTT. This codes for CASSVTGGMNTEAFF.

The chain recombines TRBV5-1 with TRBJ2-5; possibly TRBD1 for D (6 bases). The V end was cut by 0 bases, the J end by 3 bases, with 12 bases between. There are 15 residues in the CDR3. CDR1 is SGHRS and CDR2 is YFSETQ in the germline V gene. CDR3 sequence: CASSLAGTLEETQYF. In DNA form, the CDR3 reads TGCGCCAGCAGCTTGGCAGGGACACTGGAAGAGACCCAGTACTTC.

The chain links TRBV10-1 to TRBJ1-5, with D unclear. The ends were cut back, 1 base at V and 6 bases at J, with 7 bases in the middle. The length of the CDR3 is 13 residues. Germline V CDR1 and CDR2: WNHNN, SYGVQD (reference sequence). The CDR3 region is CASSEYVRQPQHF. In DNA form, the CDR3 reads TGCGCCAGCAGTGAGTATGTTCGTCAGCCCCAGCATTTT.

This clone was seen only once. The chain couples TRBV9 to TRBJ2-2; D remains ambiguous. Germline V gene sequence: CDR1 SGDLS, CDR2 YYNGEE. V was clipped by 3 bases and J by 6 bases, with 9 bases between them. CDR3 length: 13 residues. In DNA, the CDR3 is TGTGCCAGCAGCGCTCTTTTTTCCGGGGAGCTGTTTTTT. Protein sequence: CASSALFSGELFF.

The chain couples TRBV5-5 to TRBJ1-1, with D possibly being TRBD1 (6 bases). V was trimmed by 4 bases and J by 0 bases, leaving 10 bases between them. CDR3 size: 14 residues. Germline CDR1 is SGHKS and CDR2 is YYEKEE (reference sequence). The CDR3 sequence: CASSRRTVNTEAFF. CDR3 DNA sequence: TGTGCCAGCAGCCGAAGGACAGTGAACACTGAAGCTTTCTTT.

The chain has TRBV11-2 and TRBJ2-1, with 7 bases identical to TRBD2. J gave up 3 bases and V 6 bases, and 11 bases lay outside the gene matches. Germline V CDR1 and CDR2: SGHAT, FQNNGV. This CDR3 is built from 16 residues. For the CDR3, the DNA is TGTGCCAGCAGACCGAGGGGAGGGGACCTCTACAATGAGCAGTTCTTC. This encodes CASRPRGGDLYNEQFF.

The rearrangement links TRBV6-6 to TRBJ2-7; 10 nucleotides align to TRBD1. The CDR3 extends over 15 amino acids. Germline assignment: CDR1 MNHNY and CDR2 SVGAGI (reference sequence). The V and J ends lost 0 bases and 6 bases, in that order; junction bases with no gene match: 5. The CDR3 coding sequence is TGTGCCAGCAGTTACTCTAGGACAGGGGGGGTCGAGCAGTACTTC. Amino acids: CASSYSRTGGVEQYF.

The chain has TRBV5-1 and TRBJ2-7; 9 positions agree with TRBD1. The trim removed 0 bases at V and 2 bases at J, leaving 0 bases unmatched. The CDR3 extends over 14 amino acids. Germline V gives CDR1 SGHRS, CDR2 YFSETQ. CDR3 sequence: CASSLGDRAYEQYF. The CDR3 DNA is TGCGCCAGCAGCTTGGGGGACAGGGCCTACGAGCAGTACTTC.

V gene TRBV5-8 combines with J gene TRBJ1-3; no definite D call. Trimming took off 4 bases at V and 4 bases at J, with 12 bases between the two ends. The CDR3 loop spans 14 amino acids. From germline, CDR1 is SGHTS and CDR2 YDEGEE. In DNA, the CDR3 is TGTGCCAGCAGCCGTGGACTCTCCGGAAACACCATATATTTT. The encoded protein is CASSRGLSGNTIYF.

The rearrangement uses TRBV5-1 and TRBJ2-1, with D uncertain. This CDR3 spans 15 amino acids. The germline gives CDR1 SGHRS, CDR2 YFSETQ. The V gene lost 2 bases and the J gene lost 7 bases, with 16 bases spanning the gap. The CDR3 DNA follows: TGCGCCAGCAGCTTAACGATAGCCCGCTGGAATGAGCAGTTCTTC. It codes for CASSLTIARWNEQFF.

V usage is TRBV5-1 and J usage is TRBJ2-1, with 7 nucleotides matching TRBD1. CDR3 size: 15 residues. The V gene's germline CDR1 is SGHRS and CDR2 YFSETQ. Germline trimming cut 0 bases from V and 8 bases from J; bases unmatched to any gene: 8. CDR3 nucleotides: TGCGCCAGCAGCTTGGTCCCGGGACAGAAGGATGAGCAGTTCTTC. It yields the protein CASSLVPGQKDEQFF.

The chain combines TRBV25-1 with TRBJ2-5, with D possibly being TRBD1 (5 bases). Germline CDR1 is MGHDK and CDR2 is SYGVNS. Trimming cost V 6 bases and J 5 bases, with 10 bases left between them. The CDR3 spans 12 residues. The CDR3 sequence is CASSRVWETQYF. CDR3 nucleotide sequence: TGTGCCAGCAGCAGGGTTTGGGAGACCCAGTACTTC.

This clone is medium-sized. The chain carries TRBV9 and TRBJ1-1; D call uncertain. The V gene lost 4 bases and the J gene lost 4 bases, with 14 bases spanning the gap. The germline CDR1 and CDR2 sequences are SGDLS and YYNGEE. The CDR3 has 14 amino acids. In DNA form, the CDR3 reads TGTGCCAGCAGCCCCCGGATAGGGAGCACTGAAGCTTTCTTT. Residues: CASSPRIGSTEAFF.

This rearrangement joins TRBV7-8 to TRBJ2-5; D tentatively reads TRBD1 or TRBD2 (6 bases each). The V end was cut by 5 bases, the J end by 5 bases, with 18 bases between. The CDR3 extends over 15 amino acids. Germline V CDR1 and CDR2: SGHVS, FQNEAQ. The CDR3 coding sequence is TGTGCCAGCAGCCCCGAGAGGGGGGCGGAGGAGACCCAGTACTTC. This translates into CASSPERGAEETQYF.

The rearrangement uses TRBV4-2 and TRBJ2-1; 8 nucleotides line up with TRBD2. The CDR3 spans 16 residues. J lost 6 bases, V lost 3 bases, and 10 bases had no gene match. Looked up from germline, CDR1 is LGHNA and CDR2 is YNFKEQ. The CDR3 sequence is CASSQAGLAGGNEQFF. The CDR3 region has the DNA TGTGCCAGCAGCCAGGCAGGACTAGCTGGGGGCAATGAGCAGTTCTTC.